These 30 T cell receptor beta chains originate from one sample sequenced in a study of T cell responses to AZD1222 COVID-19 vaccine. Only in-frame clones appear in the TCRdb table, and some are missing; sequencing was by immunoSEQ multiplex PCR. The sample has around 260,000 clones; 93% are singletons. Sample: peripheral blood, taken on day 0 of AZD1222 vaccination. The receptors shown here come from an adult in good health.

This chain joins TRBV6-6 and TRBJ1-5, with 7 bases that match TRBD1. The CDR3 runs 15 residues. Per the germline V gene, CDR1 is MNHNY and CDR2 is SVGAGI (reference sequence). J gave up 3 bases and V 4 bases, and 6 bases lay outside the gene matches. CDR3 bases: TGTGCCAGCAGTTCCCTGACAGGGAACAATCAGCCCCAGCATTTT. It codes for CASSSLTGNNQPQHF.

The chain carries TRBV5-6 and TRBJ1-5, with a possible D match to TRBD1 (6 bases). CDR3 length: 15 residues. Germline CDR1 and CDR2: SGHDT and YYEEEE. Trimming cost V 0 bases and J 6 bases, with 13 bases left between them. The CDR3 sequence is CASSLGQGSGQPQHF. The CDR3 nucleotides are TGTGCCAGCAGCTTGGGGCAGGGGTCGGGTCAGCCCCAGCATTTT.

The chain combines TRBV5-6 with TRBJ2-3; TRBD2 matches 7 bases. The CDR3 covers 12 residues. Looked up from germline, CDR1 is SGHDT and CDR2 is YYEEEE. Germline trimming cut 3 bases from V and 8 bases from J; bases unmatched to any gene: 3. The CDR3 protein is CASSSREGTQYF. In DNA form, the CDR3 reads TGTGCCAGCAGCTCCAGGGAGGGTACGCAGTATTTT.

The genes are TRBV6-6 and TRBJ1-4; TRBD1 is a possible D gene (6 bases). CDR3 length: 14 amino acids. From germline, CDR1 is MNHNY and CDR2 SVGAGI (reference sequence). V was shortened by 6 bases and J by 7 bases, with 15 bases between the two germline ends. In DNA, the CDR3 is TGTGCCAGCAGGGCCGCAGGGGTAACTGAAAAACTGTTTTTT. Translation: CASRAAGVTEKLFF.

This chain joins TRBV4-2 and TRBJ1-3; 7 bases align to TRBD1. The CDR3 contains 18 residues. Germline-derived CDR1 and CDR2 are LGHNA and YNFKEQ. V gave up 0 bases and J gave up 0 bases; unmatched junction bases: 8. CDR3 protein: CASSQDPDRVSSGNTIYF. Here the CDR3 DNA reads TGTGCCAGCAGCCAAGATCCCGACAGGGTGAGCTCTGGAAACACCATATATTTT.

This sequence joins TRBV7-9 and TRBJ2-7; D possibly uses TRBD1 or TRBD2 (6 bases each). With 5 bases removed from V and 7 bases from J, the gap between germline ends came to 18 bases. The germline V gene encodes CDR1 SEHNR and CDR2 FQNEAQ (reference sequence). This CDR3 comprises 14 residues. Here the CDR3 DNA reads TGTGCCAGCAGCCCTACTGGGGGGCGGAGGGAGCAGTACTTC. It encodes CASSPTGGRREQYF.

The rearrangement joins TRBV6-2 or TRBV6-3 to TRBJ2-7; a possible D gene is TRBD1 (5 bases). V gave up 6 bases and J gave up 7 bases, with 19 bases separating them. Per the germline V gene, CDR1 is MNHEY and CDR2 is SVGEGT. The CDR3 is made up of 14 amino acids. CDR3 in DNA: TGTGCCAGCAGCTCGCCAGGGCGGCTAGGGGAGCAGTACTTC. It yields the protein CASSSPGRLGEQYF.

V usage is TRBV7-9 and J usage is TRBJ2-3; D tentatively fits TRBD1 or TRBD2 (5 bases each). This CDR3 region has 15 residues. CDR1 and CDR2 (germline): SEHNR, FQNEAQ (reference sequence). V was cut by 5 bases and J by 0 bases, with 12 bases left in between. The CDR3 region is CASSPGPTSTDTQYF. CDR3 sequence (DNA): TGTGCCAGCAGCCCGGGACCGACTAGCACAGATACGCAGTATTTT.

This rearrangement joins TRBV5-8 to TRBJ2-3, with 9 bases aligning to TRBD2. The CDR3 length is 17 residues. Per germline, CDR1 SGHTS and CDR2 YDEGEE. Trimming cost V 0 bases and J 1 base; bases outside gene matches: 6. The DNA of the CDR3 is TGTGCCAGCAGCTTGGCGGCGACTAGCGGAGGCACAGATACGCAGTATTTT. Translated, it gives CASSLAATSGGTDTQYF.

In regard to this clone: This sample includes further DNA sequences coding for the same CDR3. This sequence joins TRBV28 and TRBJ2-7; unclear D gene. This CDR3 spans 13 amino acids. In germline, CDR1 is MDHEN, CDR2 SYDVKM. V was clipped by 2 bases and J by 2 bases, with 7 bases between them. Written as DNA, the CDR3 is TGTGCCAGCAGTTTAGGTCAACCCTACGAGCAGTACTTC. The encoded protein is CASSLGQPYEQYF.

The chain joins TRBV4-1 to TRBJ1-3; D is unresolved. The CDR3 is 16 residues long. Germline lookup yields CDR1 MGHRA and CDR2 YSYEKL. V was trimmed by 4 bases and J by 0 bases, leaving 13 bases between them. CDR3 amino acids: CASSPFFGVSGNTIYF. CDR3 in DNA: TGCGCCAGCAGCCCCTTTTTCGGCGTCTCTGGAAACACCATATATTTT.

The chain recombines TRBV2 with TRBJ2-7; 10 positions agree with TRBD2. This CDR3 spans 14 amino acids. The germline V gene encodes CDR1 SNHLY and CDR2 FYNNEI. With V trimmed by 5 bases and J by 2 bases, 3 bases remained unmatched. The CDR3 nucleotides read TGTGCCAGCAGTCTTAGCGGGGGGACCTACGAGCAGTACTTC. It is translated as CASSLSGGTYEQYF.

The genes are TRBV12-3 or TRBV12-4 and TRBJ2-7, with D possibly TRBD2 on 6 matching bases. Trimming removed 6 bases at V and 12 bases at J, with 21 bases between. The CDR3 contains 13 residues. The CDR3 spells CASREGMAAYRYF. Here the CDR3 DNA reads TGTGCCAGCAGGGAGGGGATGGCAGCCTATAGGTACTTC.

This chain joins TRBV5-1 and TRBJ1-5; a possible D gene is TRBD1 (6 bases). This CDR3 is built from 14 residues. CDR1 and CDR2 from the germline V gene are SGHRS and YFSETQ. Trimming left V 4 bases short and J 7 bases short, with 15 bases between. The CDR3 spells CASSPTGFDQPQHF. CDR3 bases: TGCGCCAGCAGCCCCACAGGGTTTGACCAGCCCCAGCATTTT.

The V call is TRBV2, the J call TRBJ1-1, with 11 bases identical to TRBD1. The germline CDR1 and CDR2 sequences are SNHLY and FYNNEI. Trimming at V came to 7 bases and at J to 6 bases, leaving 10 bases not matched to a gene. This CDR3 spans 15 amino acids. CDR3 nucleotide sequence: TGTGCCAGCACTCGGGACAGGGGGATTAGGGCTGAAGCTTTCTTT. Protein product: CASTRDRGIRAEAFF. Full variable domain (missing parts from reference TRBV2 and TRBJ1-1): EPEVTQTPSHQVTQMGQEVILRCVPISNHLYFYWYRQILGQKVEFLVSFYNNEISEKSEIFDDQFSVERPDGSNFTLKIRSTKLEDSAMYFCASTRDRGIRAEAFFGQGTRLTVV.

The rearrangement uses TRBV4-3 and TRBJ2-2; 9 nucleotides agree with TRBD1. This CDR3 is 18 amino acids long. Germline V CDR1 and CDR2: LGHNA, YSLEER. After removal of 1 base from V and 7 bases from J, the junction contained 13 bases not matched to a gene. The CDR3 region has the DNA TGCGCCAGCAGCCAAGTTCCATTTCCGGGACAGGGTTACGGGGAGCTGTTTTTT. Protein sequence: CASSQVPFPGQGYGELFF.

The rearrangement uses TRBV12-5 and TRBJ2-3; D is unresolved. This CDR3 is 12 amino acids long. Germline V CDR1 and CDR2: LGHNT, FRNRAP. Trimming left V 7 bases short and J 5 bases short, with 10 bases between. CDR3 region: CASASSGDTQYF. CDR3 bases: TGTGCTAGTGCGTCTTCGGGAGATACGCAGTATTTT.

The V call is TRBV7-2, the J call TRBJ1-3; 7 nucleotides align to TRBD1. The ends lost 6 bases at V and 4 bases at J; junction bases unmatched: 9. The CDR3 totals 15 residues. The germline V gene encodes CDR1 SGHTA and CDR2 FQGNSA. For the CDR3, the DNA is TGTGCCAGCAGTTACCGAGGGACAGCCGGAAACACCATATATTTT. As protein: CASSYRGTAGNTIYF.

The rearrangement joins TRBV7-2 to TRBJ1-6; D uncertain. Germline V gives CDR1 SGHTA, CDR2 FQGNSA. The CDR3 runs to 14 residues. Trimming pared 5 bases from V and 0 bases from J, leaving 5 bases between. The CDR3 bases are TGTGCCAGCAGCCCTACCTCCTATAATTCACCCCTCCACTTT. This codes for CASSPTSYNSPLHF.

This clone was detected once. The chain links TRBV30 to TRBJ1-2; D possibly corresponds to TRBD1 (5 bases). Trimming took 2 bases from V and 8 from J, leaving 15 bases between them. The CDR3 spans 13 residues. Per the germline V gene, CDR1 is GTSNPN and CDR2 is SVGIG (reference sequence). CDR3 coding DNA: TGTGCCTGGAGTCCACTTACAGGCTTCGGCTACACCTTC. As protein: CAWSPLTGFGYTF.

This sequence joins TRBV6-6 and TRBJ1-4; D possibly corresponds to TRBD1 (5 bases). Germline CDR1 and CDR2: MNHNY and SVGAGI (reference sequence). The V end was cut by 0 bases, the J end by 7 bases, with 12 bases between. The CDR3 is 15 amino acids. In nucleotides, the CDR3 is TGTGCCAGCAGTTACTCGGGAGGGGATGGTGAAAAACTGTTTTTT. This gives the protein CASSYSGGDGEKLFF.

This clone was detected once. This sequence joins TRBV6-5 and TRBJ1-5; perhaps TRBD1 as D (6 bases). Germline-derived CDR1 and CDR2 are MNHEY and SVGAGI. The CDR3 totals 15 residues. Between the trimmed V and J ends, which lost 10 bases and 7 bases, there was a span of 23 bases. CDR3 DNA: TGTGCCACTGGGAATAGTACAGGGTGGAGGCAGCCCCAGCATTTT. Its translation: CATGNSTGWRQPQHF.

V and J are TRBV21-1 and TRBJ2-5; the D segment call TRBD2 is taken from the table without a DNA check. TRBV21-1 constitutes a pseudogene. The CDR3 has 14 residues. CDR3 sequence: CASRQTSHQETQYF. In nucleotides, the CDR3 is TGTGCCAGCAGGCAGACTAGTCACCAAGAGACCCAGTACTTC.

The chain has TRBV7-9 and TRBJ1-3, with 7 nucleotides matching TRBD1. Germline loops: CDR1 SEHNR, CDR2 FQNEAQ (reference sequence). This CDR3 is 17 amino acids long. V trimming: 3 bases; J trimming: 0 bases; junction bases outside the gene matches: 8. CDR3 nucleotide sequence: TGTGCCAGCAGCTTCGGTCGGGACAGCGGCTCTGGAAACACCATATATTTT. Protein product: CASSFGRDSGSGNTIYF.

V usage is TRBV3-1 (or the pseudogene TRBV3-2) and J usage is TRBJ2-5; 8 bases match TRBD1. The CDR3 runs to 17 residues. Per germline, CDR1 LGHDT and CDR2 YNNKEL (reference sequence). The V and J ends lost 4 bases and 4 bases, in that order; junction bases with no gene match: 14. CDR3 region: CASSPFTDRGGRETQYF. For the CDR3, the DNA is TGTGCCAGCAGCCCCTTTACCGACAGGGGAGGACGAGAGACCCAGTACTTC.

This clone was found once. V usage is TRBV7-2 and J usage is TRBJ2-1; TRBD2 matches 8 bases. CDR3 length: 15 residues. The V and J ends lost 1 base and 5 bases, in that order; junction bases with no gene match: 4. CDR1 and CDR2 from the germline V gene are SGHTA and FQGNSA. Here the CDR3 DNA reads TGTGCCAGCAGCTTAGACGGGACTAGGCACAATGAGCAGTTCTTC. It encodes CASSLDGTRHNEQFF.

The chain joins TRBV20-1 to TRBJ2-7; D gene uncertain. Germline V gene sequence: CDR1 DFQATT, CDR2 SNEGSKA (reference sequence). The CDR3 spans 10 residues. V lost 6 bases, J lost 6 bases, and 9 bases lay in between. CDR3 sequence: CSAPEAEQYF. The CDR3 DNA reads TGCAGTGCCCCTGAGGCCGAGCAGTACTTC.

The gene calls are TRBV7-9 and TRBJ2-5; D remains unclear. V was cut by 2 bases and J by 2 bases, with 6 bases left in between. The CDR3 runs 13 residues. CDR1 is SEHNR, CDR2 FQNEAQ, per germline (reference sequence). The CDR3 nucleotides are TGTGCCAGCAGCTTAAGACTTCAAGAGACCCAGTACTTC. Protein: CASSLRLQETQYF.

This clone came up once. The V and J genes are TRBV28 and TRBJ1-1; 7 positions match TRBD1. The ends lost 1 base at V and 5 bases at J; junction bases unmatched: 7. Germline CDR1 MDHEN, CDR2 SYDVKM. CDR3 length equals 15 residues. The CDR3 region is CASSLSPQGGTEAFF. CDR3 in DNA: TGTGCCAGCAGTTTATCTCCGCAGGGGGGGACTGAAGCTTTCTTT.

The rearrangement uses TRBV3-1 (or the pseudogene TRBV3-2) and TRBJ2-7; the D call may be TRBD1 or TRBD2 (5 bases each). The CDR3 is 13 amino acids. Germline CDR1 and CDR2: LGHDT and YNNKEL (reference sequence). With 4 bases removed from V and 5 bases from J, the gap between germline ends came to 12 bases. In nucleotides, the CDR3 is TGTGCCAGCAGCCCCGGGACCCCCAACGAGCAGTACTTC. As protein: CASSPGTPNEQYF.